This T cell receptor beta chain was retrieved from a study of shared clonotypes between healthy human individuals. CDR3 length: 13 amino acids. CDR1 is SGHNT, CDR2 YENEEA, per germline. V lost 5 bases and J lost 4, with 9 bases in between. Sequencing used immunoSEQ multiplex PCR; TCRdb keeps in-frame clones, though not all of them. The sample contains about 1.1 million clones, 70% to 85% of which appear only once. The chain employs TRBV11-3 and TRBJ2-1; TRBD1 might be the D (5 bases). The TCR comes from a man younger than 30 in good health. Some clones in this sample may be carry-over from other donors' samples. Sequencing input: memory CD4+ T cells from PBMCs. Noted subset: CD45RA-negative fraction. In nucleotides, the CDR3 is TGTGCCAGCAGCCTGACAGCTTACAATGAGCAGTTCTTC. It specifies CASSLTAYNEQFF.